Listed here are 29 T cell receptor beta chains from one sample, sequenced in a study of shared clonotypes between healthy human individuals. Only in-frame clones appear in the TCRdb table, and some are missing; sequencing was by immunoSEQ multiplex PCR. The data show around 200,000 clones, with about 93% seen just once and approximately 0.07% held by the top ten. Sequenced sample: naive CD4+ T cells sorted from blood. Subset reported: CD45RA+ positively selected. The origin of the receptors is a woman in her twenties or thirties in good health.

The chain employs TRBV19 and TRBJ2-7; D is perhaps TRBD2 (8 bases). CDR3 length: 16 residues. Germline V gene data show CDR1 as LNHDA and CDR2 as SQIVND (reference sequence). Trimming removed 6 bases from V and 1 base from J, with 19 bases in between. The CDR3 reads CASSLRTGLASYEQYF. The CDR3 coding sequence is TGTGCCAGTAGCCTACGGACAGGACTAGCTTCCTACGAGCAGTACTTC.

The rearrangement links TRBV18 to TRBJ2-5; D is unresolved. Trimming pared 1 base from V and 5 bases from J, leaving 8 bases between. CDR1 is KGHSH, CDR2 LQKENI, per germline. The CDR3 spans 13 residues. This chain's CDR3 is CASSPLRDETQYF. DNA for the CDR3: TGTGCCAGCTCACCACTAAGGGATGAGACCCAGTACTTC.

The chain recombines TRBV5-1 with TRBJ2-2; 7 bases match TRBD1. Germline values: CDR1 SGHRS, CDR2 YFSETQ. The V and J ends lost 2 bases and 5 bases, in that order; junction bases with no gene match: 6. The CDR3 consists of 15 residues. DNA for the CDR3: TGCGCCAGCAGCTTCTCAGGGGGATGGACCGGGGAGCTGTTTTTT. It is translated as CASSFSGGWTGELFF. The full variable domain, with the rest looked up from reference TRBV5-1 and TRBJ2-2, is KAGVTQTPRYLIKTRGQQVTLSCSPISGHRSVSWYQQTPGQGLQFLFEYFSETQRNKGNFPGRFSGRQFSNSRSEMNVSTLELGDSALYLCASSFSGGWTGELFFGEGSRLTVL.

The J gene is TRBJ1-2, the V gene TRBV2; D perhaps matches TRBD1 (6 bases). The CDR3 has 13 residues. Trimming pared 4 bases from V and 4 bases from J, leaving 10 bases between. Germline CDR1 and CDR2: SNHLY and FYNNEI. The CDR3 bases are TGTGCCAGCAGTGTACAGGGCCCCTATGGCTACACCTTC. This gives the protein CASSVQGPYGYTF.

The count of this clone is one. The V gene is TRBV6-4, the J gene TRBJ1-1, with a tentative D call TRBD1 (5 bases). This CDR3 is 13 amino acids long. Germline CDR1 MRHNA, CDR2 SNTAGT. V lost 6 bases and J 1 base, leaving 9 bases between the germline ends. The CDR3 DNA sequence: TGTGCCAGCAGGGTCGACAGGAACACTGAAGCTTTCTTT. Translation gives CASRVDRNTEAFF.

The chain employs TRBV19 and TRBJ2-5; D unclear. The V and J ends lost 1 base and 5 bases respectively, with 14 bases between them. CDR3 length equals 15 residues. Germline CDR1 and CDR2: LNHDA and SQIVND (reference sequence). Here the CDR3 DNA reads TGTGCCAGTAGTATAGGACATACCTTGTCGGAGACCCAGTACTTC. Translation: CASSIGHTLSETQYF.

This chain links TRBV10-1 with TRBJ2-7, with TRBD2 matching over 12 bases. CDR3 length: 15 residues. CDR1 WNHNN and CDR2 SYGVQD come from the germline V gene (reference sequence). V lost 2 bases to trimming and J lost 7 bases; unmatched junction nucleotides: 6. CDR3 in amino acids: CASSEQLAGGGEQYF. CDR3 nucleotides: TGCGCCAGCAGTGAGCAACTAGCGGGAGGTGGAGAGCAGTACTTC.

The CDR3 nucleotides read TGTGCCTGGAGCGGTCGGGGGACAGGGGGACCCTACGAGCAGTACTTC. Its translation: CAWSGRGTGGPYEQYF. This chain connects TRBV30 to TRBJ2-7, with 11 bases identical to TRBD1. The germline gives CDR1 GTSNPN, CDR2 SVGIG (reference sequence). The J segment lost 2 bases and the V segment lost 3 bases, leaving 9 bases of the junction unmatched. The length of the CDR3 is 16 residues.

The chain is built from TRBV5-1 and TRBJ1-2; the D gene is possibly TRBD1 (5 bases). CDR3 size: 15 residues. Germline assignment: CDR1 SGHRS and CDR2 YFSETQ. V shed 4 bases and J shed 0 bases, with 13 bases lying between them. The CDR3 DNA follows: TGCGCCAGCAGCATCAGGGACGGAGCTAACTATGGCTACACCTTC. Protein sequence: CASSIRDGANYGYTF.

This sequence joins TRBV5-6 and TRBJ2-3; a possible D gene is TRBD2 (5 bases). In germline, CDR1 is SGHDT, CDR2 YYEEEE. This CDR3 region has 15 residues. The V gene lost 0 bases and the J gene lost 3 bases, with 11 bases spanning the gap. CDR3 bases: TGTGCCAGCAGCTTGGCCAATACTAGGACAGATACGCAGTATTTT. This encodes CASSLANTRTDTQYF.

The chain joins TRBV4-1 to TRBJ1-2; D gene uncertain. This CDR3 is 15 amino acids long. With 1 base removed from V and 0 bases from J, the gap between germline ends came to 9 bases. CDR1 and CDR2 (germline): MGHRA, YSYEKL. The CDR3, as DNA: TGCGCCAGCAGCCAAGCACTCGATCCTAACTATGGCTACACCTTC. This gives the protein CASSQALDPNYGYTF.

V gene TRBV28 combines with J gene TRBJ1-5; D is possibly TRBD1 (6 bases). The CDR3 contains 14 residues. Germline assignment: CDR1 MDHEN and CDR2 SYDVKM. V shed 5 bases and J shed 6 bases, with 14 bases lying between them. CDR3 residues: CASSKAGRGQPQHF. In DNA form, the CDR3 reads TGTGCCAGCAGTAAAGCGGGCAGGGGTCAGCCCCAGCATTTT.

This chain joins TRBV29-1 and TRBJ2-5; 14 nucleotides line up with TRBD2. Gene TRBJ2-7 matches the end of the DNA better, so the J call may be wrong. There are 15 residues in the CDR3. The germline CDR1 and CDR2 sequences are SQVTM and ANQGSEA. CDR3 nucleotides: TGCAGCGTTGCCGGGACTAGCGGGAGCTCCTACGAGCAGTACTTC. It is translated as CSVAGTSGSSYEQYF.

This clone was counted a single time. The chain combines TRBV18 with TRBJ2-2; TRBD2 matches 10 bases. The trim removed 4 bases at V and 8 bases at J, leaving 7 bases unmatched. In germline, CDR1 is KGHSH, CDR2 LQKENI. The CDR3 extends over 15 amino acids. CDR3 nucleotide sequence: TGTGCCAGCTCACGCCTAGCGGGAGTAGAAGGGGAGCTGTTTTTT. Protein product: CASSRLAGVEGELFF.

V usage is TRBV5-1 and J usage is TRBJ2-7; maybe TRBD1 (7 bases). Trimming shortened V by 5 bases and J by 1 base, and 13 bases separated the two germline ends. The germline CDR1 and CDR2 sequences are SGHRS and YFSETQ. This CDR3 is 14 amino acids long. This CDR3 reads CASRGGGRSYEQYF. The CDR3 DNA is TGCGCCAGCAGAGGAGGGGGCCGTTCCTACGAGCAGTACTTC.

This chain links TRBV19 with TRBJ1-1, with a tentative D call TRBD1 (5 bases). V shed 7 bases and J shed 0 bases, with 9 bases lying between them. CDR3 length equals 13 residues. Germline CDR1 is LNHDA and CDR2 is SQIVND (reference sequence). CDR3 bases: TGTGCCAGTAAAGACAGACTGAACACTGAAGCTTTCTTT. Translation: CASKDRLNTEAFF. Based on the CDR3 plus reference TRBV19 and TRBJ1-1, the full variable domain is DGGITQSPKYLFRKEGQNVTLSCEQNLNHDAMYWYRQDPGQGLRLIYYSQIVNDFQKGDIAEGYSVSREKKESFPLTVTSAQKNPTAFYLCASKDRLNTEAFFGQGTRLTVV.

The V and J genes are TRBV6-1 and TRBJ2-7, with 8 bases identical to TRBD1. J lost 3 bases, V lost 1 base, and 5 bases had no gene match. The germline V gene encodes CDR1 MNHNS and CDR2 SASEGT. The CDR3 spans 15 residues. The CDR3 region has the DNA TGTGCCAGCAGTGAAGTTGGACAGGGATTCTACGAGCAGTACTTC. Amino acids: CASSEVGQGFYEQYF.

This clone has just one count. The chain combines TRBV9 with TRBJ2-2; no clear D gene. The CDR3 sequence is 12 residues long. Germline CDR1 reads SGDLS; CDR2 reads YYNGEE. V was pared by 4 bases and J by 3 bases, with 4 bases between. DNA of the CDR3: TGTGCCAGCAGCCTGGACACCGGGGAGCTGTTTTTT. Encoded protein: CASSLDTGELFF.

The rearrangement uses TRBV19 and TRBJ1-5, with D unclear. The CDR3 totals 16 residues. V gave up 0 bases and J gave up 4 bases, with 13 bases separating them. CDR1 is LNHDA and CDR2 is SQIVND in the germline V gene (reference sequence). The CDR3 sequence is CASSIENSRTNQPQHF. DNA for the CDR3: TGTGCCAGTAGTATAGAAAATTCCAGAACAAATCAGCCCCAGCATTTT.

This chain connects TRBV11-2 to TRBJ1-2; 9 positions match TRBD1. J gave up 8 bases and V 5 bases, and 3 bases lay outside the gene matches. This CDR3 is built from 12 residues. Per the germline V gene, CDR1 is SGHAT and CDR2 is FQNNGV. The CDR3 sequence is CASSNRGQGYTF. The CDR3 coding sequence is TGTGCCAGCAGCAACAGGGGGCAAGGCTACACCTTC.

The chain has TRBV28 and TRBJ2-3; D not resolved. The CDR3 is 14 amino acids. V lost 8 bases to trimming and J lost 0 bases, with 12 bases between them. Germline assignment: CDR1 MDHEN and CDR2 SYDVKM. The CDR3 nucleotides read TGTGCCAGCTTGGGGTCCACAAGCACAGATACGCAGTATTTT. Protein sequence: CASLGSTSTDTQYF.

V and J are TRBV29-1 and TRBJ1-1; D might be TRBD1 (5 bases). V lost 7 bases, J lost 1 base, and 10 bases lay in between. The CDR3 is 12 residues long. CDR1 is SQVTM, CDR2 ANQGSEA, per germline. The CDR3 loop is CSAGHSNTEAFF. CDR3 DNA: TGCAGCGCTGGACACTCGAACACTGAAGCTTTCTTT.

The chain is built from TRBV9 and TRBJ2-5; D is perhaps TRBD2 (5 bases). TRBJ2-7 explains the end of the DNA better; the J call may be wrong. Germline V CDR1 and CDR2: SGDLS, YYNGEE. The CDR3 is made up of 14 amino acids. The CDR3 is CASSLRTGSYEQYF. The CDR3 region has the DNA TGTGCCAGCAGCTTACGGACGGGATCCTACGAGCAGTACTTC.

The chain couples TRBV6-1 to TRBJ2-5; D gene unclear. Matching the DNA end better, TRBJ2-7 makes the J call doubtful. Germline V gene sequence: CDR1 MNHNS, CDR2 SASEGT. CDR3 length: 12 residues. The CDR3 DNA reads as TGTGCCAGCCTAGGCACCTCCTACGAGCAGTACTTC. This sequence encodes CASLGTSYEQYF.

The chain employs TRBV2 and TRBJ1-1; maybe TRBD1 (5 bases). The CDR3 sequence is 12 residues long. Trimming cost V 3 bases and J 8 bases, with 10 bases left between them. In germline, CDR1 is SNHLY, CDR2 FYNNEI. The CDR3 protein is CASSEGPKEAFF. CDR3 sequence (DNA): TGTGCCAGCAGTGAGGGGCCAAAAGAAGCTTTCTTT.

The CDR3 region has the DNA TGCGCCGGATCGAACAGGGTGGGTGAAAAACTGTTTTTT. Translated, it gives CAGSNRVGEKLFF. V and J are TRBV5-1 and TRBJ1-4, with D maybe TRBD1 (6 bases). The CDR3 extends over 13 amino acids. The V end was cut by 10 bases, the J end by 7 bases, with 17 bases between. In germline, CDR1 is SGHRS, CDR2 YFSETQ.

The chain employs TRBV4-2 and TRBJ2-5, with 8 positions matching TRBD2. The J call may be faulty, since TRBJ2-7 better matches the DNA end. In germline, CDR1 is LGHNA, CDR2 YNFKEQ. CDR3 size: 15 residues. The CDR3 DNA reads as TGTGCCAGCAGCCAAGGGCTAGCGGGCCCCTACGAGCAGTACTTC. Amino acids: CASSQGLAGPYEQYF.

The rearrangement uses TRBV7-6 and TRBJ2-2, with 9 bases lining up with TRBD1. In germline, CDR1 is SGHVS, CDR2 FNYEAQ. V was clipped by 5 bases and J by 6 bases; unmatched bases: 7. CDR3 size: 15 residues. CDR3 in DNA: TGTGCCAGCAGCCTGCCGGGACAGGGTTCCGGGGAGCTGTTTTTT. This sequence encodes CASSLPGQGSGELFF.

The V call is TRBV19, the J call TRBJ1-4, with D maybe TRBD1 (5 bases). This CDR3 region has 17 residues. V lost 6 bases and J 8 bases, leaving 25 bases between the germline ends. Germline loops: CDR1 LNHDA, CDR2 SQIVND (reference sequence). The CDR3 DNA follows: TGTGCCAGTAGGAGCAGGGTTACCAACGTTGGGGGAGAAAAACTGTTTTTT. It yields the protein CASRSRVTNVGGEKLFF.